This T cell receptor beta chain was captured by sequencing in a study of T cell responses to AZD1222 COVID-19 vaccine. General study findings and limits: Researchers took repertoire samples only after the peak T cell response had come.

Germline assignment: CDR1 SGDLS and CDR2 YYNGEE. J gave up 4 bases and V 0 bases, and 1 base lay outside the gene matches. The CDR3 sequence is 14 residues long. For this clone: Antigen specificity is unknown.

Some clones are missing from TCRdb's copy, which holds only in-frame ones; the method was immunoSEQ multiplex PCR. The sample holds approximately 90,000 clones, more than 70% seen once. This clonotype was obtained from an adult in good health. The material was peripheral blood, obtained on day 0 of AZD1222 vaccination. The rearrangement joins TRBV9 to TRBJ2-5, with 9 bases fitting TRBD2. As DNA, the CDR3 is TGTGCCAGCAGCGTAGGGCGGGGGGGAGAGACCCAGTACTTC. It codes for CASSVGRGGETQYF.